This entry lists 27 T cell receptor beta chains sequenced from one sample in a study of Ad26.COV2.S vaccination and SARS-CoV-2 variants. Stated treatment: about 20 received Ad26.COV2.S at low or high dose, single or two shots; 5 received placebo; per-sample allocation not given. Sampling was done on day 63 after the first vaccine or placebo injection. The protocol was immunoSEQ multiplex PCR, while the TCRdb copy is restricted to in-frame clones and leaves out a portion. The table records a few hundred thousand clones, 90% of them present only once. The sequences come from peripheral blood, collected in a trial of Ad26.COV2.S vaccine versus placebo. These receptors all stem from a person aged 18-65 years who received the Ad26.COV2.S COVID-19 vaccine or a placebo.

The chain recombines TRBV3-1 (or the pseudogene TRBV3-2) with TRBJ2-3; D uncertain. CDR3 length: 12 residues. V was shortened by 6 bases and J by 4 bases, with 8 bases between the two germline ends. Germline lookup yields CDR1 LGHDT and CDR2 YNNKEL (reference sequence). The CDR3 bases are TGTGCCAGCAGTTTGGAGCCAGATACGCAGTATTTT. Its translation is CASSLEPDTQYF.

The rearrangement joins TRBV21-1 to TRBJ2-7; the table's D call, TRBD2, was not checked against the DNA. TRBV21-1 is annotated as a pseudogene. The CDR3 totals 14 residues. CDR3 amino acids: CASSKRFAPYEQYF. The CDR3 bases are TGTGCCAGCAGCAAACGGTTCGCCCCCTACGAGCAGTACTTC.

This chain connects TRBV4-2 to TRBJ2-2; D not resolved. Germline lookup yields CDR1 LGHNA and CDR2 YNFKEQ. The CDR3 is 15 residues long. The V end lost 3 bases, the J end lost 2 bases, and 10 bases lay between the germline ends. This CDR3 is CASSQVGGNTGELFF. The CDR3 DNA reads as TGTGCCAGCAGCCAGGTGGGTGGAAACACCGGGGAGCTGTTTTTT.

The chain joins TRBV29-1 to TRBJ2-7; D not certain. Germline assignment: CDR1 SQVTM and CDR2 ANQGSEA. Trimming took off 0 bases at V and 4 bases at J, with 7 bases between the two ends. The CDR3 totals 12 residues. CDR3 amino acids: CSVEDEKYEQYF. The CDR3 DNA reads TGCAGCGTTGAAGATGAAAAATACGAGCAGTACTTC.

The rearrangement links TRBV27 to TRBJ1-1, with D perhaps TRBD1 (6 bases). With 5 bases removed from V and 0 bases from J, the gap between germline ends came to 10 bases. From germline, CDR1 is MNHEY and CDR2 SMNVEV (reference sequence). The CDR3 sequence is 14 residues long. The CDR3 region has the DNA TGTGCCAGCAGTCCCGGGACACTGAACACTGAAGCTTTCTTT. As protein: CASSPGTLNTEAFF.

This chain connects TRBV18 to TRBJ1-3; D possibly corresponds to TRBD1 (5 bases). From germline, CDR1 is KGHSH and CDR2 LQKENI. This CDR3 is built from 16 residues. Trimming stripped 2 bases from V and 0 bases from J, with 11 bases between. In DNA, the CDR3 is TGTGCCAGCTCACCAAGTATGGGGCTCTCTGGAAACACCATATATTTT. Its translation is CASSPSMGLSGNTIYF.

The chain uses TRBV20-1 and TRBJ2-1; tentatively, D is TRBD2 (6 bases). V dropped 3 bases and J dropped 3 bases, with 9 bases sitting between them. Germline-derived CDR1 and CDR2 are DFQATT and SNEGSKA (reference sequence). The CDR3 totals 13 residues. The CDR3 reads CSASYSGYNEQFF. CDR3 nucleotide sequence: TGCAGTGCTAGTTATAGCGGCTACAATGAGCAGTTCTTC.

In this sample, this clone turned up once. J is TRBJ1-3 and V is TRBV9; D not resolved. The germline V gene has CDR1 SGDLS and CDR2 YYNGEE. With 0 bases removed from V and 8 bases from J, the gap between germline ends came to 15 bases. This CDR3 spans 15 amino acids. The CDR3 coding sequence is TGTGCCAGCAGCGTAGATAACAGCGATTGGGACACCATATATTTT. Protein product: CASSVDNSDWDTIYF.

In DNA, the CDR3 is TGTGCCAGCGGCACCCATAGCGGGAGTACTGAGCAGTTCTTC. It specifies CASGTHSGSTEQFF. The rearrangement links TRBV11-2 to TRBJ2-1; 9 bases map to TRBD2. This CDR3 region has 14 residues. J lost 9 bases, V lost 8 bases, and 11 bases had no gene match. Germline loops: CDR1 SGHAT, CDR2 FQNNGV.

The chain links TRBV4-1 to TRBJ2-7, with TRBD2 matching over 7 bases. CDR3 length: 16 residues. The V segment lost 4 bases and the J segment 0 bases; nucleotides outside the gene matches: 9. Germline-derived CDR1 and CDR2 are MGHRA and YSYEKL. CDR3 residues: CASSPLSLAASYEQYF. Written as DNA, the CDR3 is TGCGCCAGCAGCCCTCTCTCCCTAGCGGCCTCCTACGAGCAGTACTTC.

The genes are TRBV18 and TRBJ2-5; D is undetermined. CDR1 is KGHSH and CDR2 is LQKENI in the germline V gene. V was clipped by 1 base and J by 6 bases, with 15 bases between them. This CDR3 has 15 amino acids. CDR3 nucleotides: TGTGCCAGCTCACCACGGATAAGGGATTGGAAGACCCAGTACTTC. Translation: CASSPRIRDWKTQYF.

The chain combines TRBV7-8 with TRBJ1-3, with D possibly matching TRBD1 (5 bases). The V gene lost 5 bases and the J gene lost 2 bases, with 13 bases spanning the gap. CDR3 size: 15 residues. Germline V gene data show CDR1 as SGHVS and CDR2 as FQNEAQ. The CDR3 reads CASSPRGRTGNTIYF. The CDR3 DNA sequence: TGTGCCAGCAGCCCGCGGGGCAGAACTGGAAACACCATATATTTT.

The chain links TRBV2 to TRBJ2-7; 7 nucleotides align to TRBD1. V was clipped by 6 bases and J by 0 bases; unmatched bases: 11. The germline CDR1 and CDR2 sequences are SNHLY and FYNNEI. The length of the CDR3 is 16 residues. CDR3: CASRATGAAGSYEQYF. The CDR3 DNA follows: TGTGCCAGCAGGGCCACAGGGGCCGCAGGCTCCTACGAGCAGTACTTC.

The chain has TRBV28 and TRBJ2-5; the match to TRBD2 covers 9 bases. The germline V gene has CDR1 MDHEN and CDR2 SYDVKM. The CDR3 has 14 amino acids. The junction had 9 bases not matched to a gene; V was cut back by 11 bases and J by 2 bases. CDR3 protein: CASRPAGGQETQYF. In nucleotides, the CDR3 is TGTGCCTCCAGGCCAGCGGGAGGACAAGAGACCCAGTACTTC.

This clone occurred once. The chain joins TRBV7-6 to TRBJ2-7, with TRBD1 matching over 9 bases. The CDR3 totals 14 residues. With V trimmed by 5 bases and J by 3 bases, 5 bases remained unmatched. Germline CDR1 reads SGHVS; CDR2 reads FNYEAQ. The CDR3 nucleotides are TGTGCCAGCAGCACCGGGACAGGGAACTACGAGCAGTACTTC. Translating gives CASSTGTGNYEQYF.

The table lists this clone with a count of one. This chain uses TRBV19 with TRBJ2-2, with 7 bases identical to TRBD2. The CDR3 totals 16 residues. Germline CDR1 is LNHDA and CDR2 is SQIVND (reference sequence). Germline trimming cut 7 bases from V and 4 bases from J; bases unmatched to any gene: 12. The CDR3 reads CASMGGVTRSTGELFF. The CDR3 bases are TGTGCCAGTATGGGAGGGGTGACACGGTCCACCGGGGAGCTGTTTTTT.

The chain joins TRBV11-2 to TRBJ2-1, with 12 positions matching TRBD2. The CDR3 totals 15 residues. V lost 9 bases, J lost 0 bases, and 3 bases stayed unmatched. Looked up from germline, CDR1 is SGHAT and CDR2 is FQNNGV. CDR3 in amino acids: CASVGLAGSYNEQFF. The DNA of the CDR3 is TGTGCCAGTGTGGGACTAGCGGGCTCCTACAATGAGCAGTTCTTC.

This chain links TRBV9 with TRBJ1-2; 10 bases align to TRBD1. Per the germline V gene, CDR1 is SGDLS and CDR2 is YYNGEE. J was trimmed by 8 bases and V by 4 bases; bases with no gene match: 8. The CDR3 is 14 amino acids. The CDR3 nucleotides are TGTGCCAGCAGCCCCAGACAGGGGGCTTTAGGCTACACCTTC. Amino acids: CASSPRQGALGYTF.

This chain connects TRBV10-3 to TRBJ2-2; 7 bases align to TRBD2. After removal of 5 bases from V and 4 bases from J, the junction contained 16 bases not matched to a gene. The germline CDR1 and CDR2 sequences are ENHRY and SYGVKD. This CDR3 has 18 amino acids. This CDR3 reads CAISKTWEGLGPTGELFF. Written as DNA, the CDR3 is TGTGCCATCAGTAAGACTTGGGAGGGGTTGGGACCCACCGGGGAGCTGTTTTTT.

Only a few counts were recorded for this clone. The chain joins TRBV19 to TRBJ2-2; 8 bases align to TRBD1. There are 15 residues in the CDR3. V shed 8 bases and J 1 base; nucleotides not matched to a gene: 6. Germline V lookup: CDR1 LNHDA, CDR2 SQIVND (reference sequence). DNA of the CDR3: TGTGCCAGTGGTCCGGACAGGGAGAACACCGGGGAGCTGTTTTTT. It codes for CASGPDRENTGELFF.

The chain combines TRBV7-3 with TRBJ2-3, with 7 bases lining up with TRBD1. J lost 3 bases, V lost 4 bases, and 7 bases had no gene match. This CDR3 contains 15 residues. Germline V gives CDR1 SGHTA, CDR2 FQGTGA. CDR3: CASSSRGLGTDTQYF. The CDR3 DNA sequence: TGTGCCAGCAGCTCGAGGGGGCTGGGGACAGATACGCAGTATTTT.

The V call is TRBV2, the J call TRBJ2-2; 7 nucleotides match TRBD2. Germline CDR1 and CDR2: SNHLY and FYNNEI. This CDR3 has 16 residues. The junction had 7 bases not matched to a gene; V was cut back by 4 bases and J by 2 bases. The CDR3 nucleotides are TGTGCCAGCAGTGGGCTAGCGGCGACAAACACCGGGGAGCTGTTTTTT. As protein: CASSGLAATNTGELFF.

V and J are TRBV18 and TRBJ1-2, with D maybe TRBD1 (5 bases). The CDR3 covers 14 residues. V was shortened by 1 base and J by 7 bases, with 13 bases between the two germline ends. The V gene's germline CDR1 is KGHSH and CDR2 LQKENI. The CDR3 reads CASSPRGRDGGYTF. CDR3 nucleotide sequence: TGTGCCAGCTCACCACGGGGCAGGGACGGTGGCTACACCTTC.

The rearrangement joins TRBV27 to TRBJ2-1, with 9 bases that match TRBD1. Germline V gene data show CDR1 as MNHEY and CDR2 as SMNVEV (reference sequence). After removal of 5 bases from V and 6 bases from J, the junction contained 8 bases not matched to a gene. There are 15 residues in the CDR3. The CDR3 here is CASSLGTGRINEQFF. In nucleotides, the CDR3 is TGTGCCAGCAGTCTCGGGACAGGGAGAATCAATGAGCAGTTCTTC.

The chain employs TRBV18 and TRBJ1-4; D unresolved. CDR3 length: 16 residues. The germline V gene encodes CDR1 KGHSH and CDR2 LQKENI. Trimming removed 0 bases from V and 7 bases from J, with 15 bases in between. The CDR3 sequence is CASSPPGLDRGEKLFF. The CDR3 region has the DNA TGTGCCAGCTCACCACCGGGTTTAGATCGGGGTGAAAAACTGTTTTTT. The variable domain in full, completed from reference TRBV18 and TRBJ1-4, reads NAGVMQNPRHLVRRRGQEARLRCSPMKGHSHVYWYRQLPEEGLKFMVYLQKENIIDESGMPKERFSAEFPKEGPSILRIQQVVRGDSAAYFCASSPPGLDRGEKLFFGSGTQLSVL.

V gene TRBV25-1 combines with J gene TRBJ1-2; perhaps TRBD1 as D (6 bases). Germline CDR1 and CDR2: MGHDK and SYGVNS. The CDR3 consists of 13 residues. Trimming took off 2 bases at V and 2 bases at J, with 6 bases between the two ends. CDR3 loop: CASSEQGNYGYTF. In DNA form, the CDR3 reads TGTGCCAGCAGTGAACAGGGGAACTATGGCTACACCTTC.

This clone showed up just once. J is TRBJ1-2 and V is TRBV15, with 8 bases matching TRBD1. Germline V gene sequence: CDR1 LNHNV, CDR2 YYDKDF (reference sequence). With 4 bases clipped from V and 7 bases from J, the junction kept 2 bases outside the gene matches. This CDR3 region has 12 residues. CDR3 residues: CATSIDRGGYTF. CDR3 nucleotides: TGTGCCACCAGCATAGACAGGGGTGGCTACACCTTC.